Following are 32 T cell receptor beta chains from one sample sequenced in a study of regulatory T cells in long-lasting Graves disease. Time point in this sample: newly diagnosed GD, antithyroid drugs for less than 3 months. PBMC-derived RNA was used for the TCR library. CDR3-region Arm-PCR and iRepertoire HTBI primers produced the TCR beta libraries. TCRdb fed the multiplex PCR reads into MiXCR, producing one record per CDR3 protein. This sample carries 400,000 to 450,000 distinct CDR3 sequences, over 15% of them seen once, and the ten largest clones take approximately 12%. This sample also appeared in a second study, on T cells in Graves' hyperthyroidism and ophthalmopathy.

The material sequenced was peripheral blood mononuclear cells (PBMCs), taken at new diagnosis, from a patient treated with antithyroid drugs. The receptors were sampled from a woman aged 25 to 45 with Graves disease.

This clonotype has just a few counts. The chain employs TRBV7-2 and TRBJ2-1, with no clear D. The CDR3 has 12 amino acids. With 4 bases removed from V and 6 bases from J, the gap between germline ends came to 7 bases. CDR1 is SGHTA and CDR2 is FQGNSA in the germline V gene. This CDR3 is CASSWSGNEQFF. CDR3 bases: TGTGCCAGCAGCTGGTCAGGCAATGAGCAGTTCTTC.

This clonotype was counted many times. CDR3 nucleotide sequence: TGTGCCAGCAGCGAAAACAGGAAAGCTTTCTTT. Its translation is CASSENRKAFF. V usage is TRBV27 and J usage is TRBJ1-1; the D gene is possibly TRBD1 (5 bases). The CDR3 length is 11 residues. Trimming removed 6 bases from V and 9 bases from J, with 11 bases in between. CDR1 MNHEY and CDR2 SMNVEV come from the germline V gene (reference sequence).

In its sample, this clonotype was seen many times. V usage is TRBV5-6 and J usage is TRBJ2-1, with D unclear. The closer fit of TRBJ2-5 to the DNA end suggests the J call may be wrong. The CDR3 is made up of 16 amino acids. CDR1 and CDR2 (germline): SGHDT, YYEEEE. CDR3 in amino acids: CASSLTPAQDQETQYF. The DNA of the CDR3 is TGTGCCAGCAGCTTGACCCCTGCCCAGGACCAAGAGACCCAGTACTTC.

The rearrangement links TRBV6-1 to TRBJ2-2; 9 nucleotides align to TRBD1. The V gene end was trimmed by 6 bases and the J gene end by 5 bases; junction bases not matched to a gene: 10. CDR3 length equals 16 residues. In germline, CDR1 is MNHNS, CDR2 SASEGT. The CDR3 loop is CASSPYWGQGTGELFF. For the CDR3, the DNA is TGTGCCAGCAGCCCTTATTGGGGACAGGGAACCGGGGAGCTGTTTTTT.

In regard to this clonotype: With only one base between it and a far larger clone, this is likely a read error. The chain carries TRBV7-2 and TRBJ2-1, with TRBD2 matching 7 bases. CDR1 and CDR2 (germline): SGHTA, FQGNSA. The CDR3 extends over 15 amino acids. Trimming took 1 base from V and 10 from J; bases not matched to a gene: 10. For the CDR3, the DNA is TGTGCCAGCAGCTTAGGGGGACCCAGAGCGGGGGAGCAGTTCTTC. Translated: CASSLGGPRAGEQFF.

This clonotype was observed at least ten times. This chain's CDR3 is CAWRQELNYGYTF. DNA for the CDR3: TGTGCCTGGAGGCAGGAGCTGAACTATGGCTACACCTTC. The gene calls are TRBV30 and TRBJ1-2; the D is unclear. V lost 3 bases, J lost 2 bases, and 10 bases lay in between. CDR1 is GTSNPN, CDR2 SVGIG, per germline (reference sequence). The CDR3 totals 13 residues.

Many counts were recorded for this clonotype. V gene TRBV18 combines with J gene TRBJ2-7; tentative D call: TRBD2 (5 bases). Trimming left V 4 bases short and J 2 bases short, with 12 bases between. This CDR3 has 14 amino acids. Germline V CDR1 and CDR2: KGHSH, LQKENI. CDR3 region: CASSREDGTYEQYF. In DNA, the CDR3 is TGTGCCAGCTCACGAGAGGACGGGACCTACGAGCAGTACTTC. The entire variable domain, with the rest obtained from reference TRBV18 and TRBJ2-7, is as follows: NAGVMQNPRHLVRRRGQEARLRCSPMKGHSHVYWYRQLPEEGLKFMVYLQKENIIDESGMPKERFSAEFPKEGPSILRIQQVVRGDSAAYFCASSREDGTYEQYFGPGTRLTVT.

This clonotype was seen only a few times. As DNA, the CDR3 is TGTGCCAGCAGCTCCGGGACAGGATTCTACGAGCAGTACTTC. Protein sequence: CASSSGTGFYEQYF. This chain uses TRBV7-9 with TRBJ2-7, with 8 bases that match TRBD1. Germline trimming cut 4 bases from V and 3 bases from J; bases unmatched to any gene: 5. Germline-derived CDR1 and CDR2 are SEHNR and FQNEAQ (reference sequence). CDR3 length equals 14 residues.

The J gene is TRBJ2-7, the V gene TRBV7-2; D gene ambiguous. Germline V gene data show CDR1 as SGHTA and CDR2 as FQGNSA. The CDR3 has 14 amino acids. The V and J ends lost 4 bases and 7 bases respectively, with 17 bases between them. The CDR3 DNA follows: TGTGCCAGCAGCTCACTTAATACCCTAGGGGAGCAGTACTTC. Residues: CASSSLNTLGEQYF.

Only a few counts were recorded for this clonotype. The chain recombines TRBV9 with TRBJ1-3, with a possible D match to TRBD1 (5 bases). The ends were cut back, 0 bases at V and 7 bases at J, with 11 bases in the middle. The CDR3 consists of 14 residues. Germline V gives CDR1 SGDLS, CDR2 YYNGEE. CDR3 nucleotides: TGTGCCAGCAGCGTAGATTCAGGGAGGAACACCATATATTTT. It codes for CASSVDSGRNTIYF.

This clonotype was seen ten or more times. The gene calls are TRBV7-6 and TRBJ1-6; D is ambiguous. Germline V gives CDR1 SGHVS, CDR2 FNYEAQ. The CDR3 contains 12 residues. Trimming pared 6 bases from V and 5 bases from J, leaving 5 bases between. In nucleotides, the CDR3 is TGTGCCAGCAGAGACGATAATTCACCCCTCCACTTT. The encoded protein is CASRDDNSPLHF.

This clonotype was recorded a few times. V and J are TRBV20-1 and TRBJ2-7, with D perhaps TRBD1 (5 bases). Trimming shortened V by 1 base and J by 6 bases, and 13 bases separated the two germline ends. Germline CDR1 reads DFQATT; CDR2 reads SNEGSKA (reference sequence). CDR3 length: 13 residues. CDR3 region: CSARAELGVEQYF. DNA of the CDR3: TGCAGTGCTAGAGCAGAATTAGGGGTCGAGCAGTACTTC.

V usage is TRBV12-5 and J usage is TRBJ2-3, with 8 bases lining up with TRBD1. Germline CDR1 is LGHNT and CDR2 is FRNRAP. V lost 6 bases and J lost 4; bases outside the gene matches: 9. This CDR3 region has 15 residues. CDR3 sequence reads: CASGTRQGRPDTQYF. CDR3 in DNA: TGTGCTAGTGGGACTCGACAGGGGAGGCCAGATACGCAGTATTTT.

This clonotype occurred many times. J is TRBJ2-1 and V is TRBV27; no clear D gene. The germline V gene has CDR1 MNHEY and CDR2 SMNVEV (reference sequence). The V end was cut by 5 bases, the J end by 0 bases, with 14 bases between. This CDR3 is built from 16 residues. The CDR3 DNA reads TGTGCCAGCAGTCCCCTCCCCCGCCGCTCCTACAATGAGCAGTTCTTC. Translated, it gives CASSPLPRRSYNEQFF.

This clonotype has a count of ten or more. The genes are TRBV9 and TRBJ1-5; D unresolved. The germline CDR1 and CDR2 sequences are SGDLS and YYNGEE. The length of the CDR3 is 14 residues. Trimming pared 1 base from V and 9 bases from J, leaving 14 bases between. In DNA, the CDR3 is TGTGCCAGCAGCGTATCTGGGAACCAAGGGCCCCAGCATTTT. Amino acid sequence: CASSVSGNQGPQHF.

In its sample, this clonotype was seen many times. The chain couples TRBV6-2 or TRBV6-3 to TRBJ1-2; tentatively, D is TRBD1 (5 bases). The CDR3 covers 15 residues. CDR1 is MNHEY and CDR2 is SVGEGT in the germline V gene. Trimming took off 4 bases at V and 0 bases at J, with 12 bases between the two ends. CDR3 sequence reads: CASSFDSPANYGYTF. CDR3 sequence (DNA): TGTGCCAGCAGTTTCGACAGCCCAGCTAACTATGGCTACACCTTC.

The rearrangement links TRBV19 to TRBJ2-1; unclear D gene. CDR1 LNHDA and CDR2 SQIVND come from the germline V gene (reference sequence). V was shortened by 4 bases and J by 8 bases, with 12 bases between the two germline ends. The CDR3 sequence is 13 residues long. CDR3 loop: CASSSKGFDEQFF. The DNA for the CDR3 is TGTGCCAGTAGTAGCAAGGGATTCGATGAGCAGTTCTTC.

This chain connects TRBV7-2 to TRBJ2-1; D might be TRBD1 (5 bases). Germline V gives CDR1 SGHTA, CDR2 FQGNSA. V lost 5 bases to trimming and J lost 6 bases, with 8 bases between them. The length of the CDR3 is 12 residues. Here the CDR3 reads CASSVGANEQFF. DNA of the CDR3: TGTGCCAGCAGCGTAGGGGCCAATGAGCAGTTCTTC.

Ten or more counts support this clonotype. This rearrangement joins TRBV13 to TRBJ2-1, with D maybe TRBD1 (7 bases). The germline V and J ends were trimmed by 5 bases and 0 bases, with 17 bases remaining between them. Per germline, CDR1 PRHDT and CDR2 FYEKMQ (reference sequence). The CDR3 spans 17 residues. CDR3 bases: TGTGCCAGCAGCATCCCAGGGGGGTCGCGCTCCTACAATGAGCAGTTCTTC. Translation: CASSIPGGSRSYNEQFF.

This clonotype was found many times. The chain has TRBV28 and TRBJ1-1, with no clear D. The CDR3 has 12 amino acids. Between the trimmed V and J ends, which lost 8 bases and 0 bases, there was a span of 7 bases. Germline V gene data show CDR1 as MDHEN and CDR2 as SYDVKM. The chain's CDR3 is CASDGMNTEAFF. The CDR3 DNA sequence: TGTGCCAGCGACGGGATGAACACTGAAGCTTTCTTT.

This clonotype has ten or more counts. The CDR3 is CASSVLADEQFF. The CDR3 nucleotides are TGTGCCAGCAGTGTCTTAGCGGATGAGCAGTTCTTC. This rearrangement joins TRBV2 to TRBJ2-1; possible D gene TRBD2, 6 bases. The length of the CDR3 is 12 residues. The germline V gene encodes CDR1 SNHLY and CDR2 FYNNEI. Trimming left V 4 bases short and J 8 bases short, with 9 bases between.

The chain recombines TRBV28 with TRBJ2-7, with D perhaps matching TRBD2 (7 bases). The germline CDR1 and CDR2 sequences are MDHEN and SYDVKM. V lost 6 bases and J 0 bases, leaving 15 bases between the germline ends. This CDR3 is built from 15 residues. CDR3 nucleotides: TGTGCCAGCAGCGGGGGGCTAGCGGACTCCTACGAGCAGTACTTC. Translated: CASSGGLADSYEQYF.

J is TRBJ2-7 and V is TRBV10-2; 11 bases line up with TRBD2. The CDR3 loop spans 17 amino acids. Germline V lookup: CDR1 WSHSY, CDR2 SAAADI. After removal of 0 bases from V and 5 bases from J, the junction contained 9 bases not matched to a gene. DNA for the CDR3: TGCGCCAGCAGTGAGTCCAAGTTCGCGACTAGCGGGAACGAGCAGTACTTC. It is translated as CASSESKFATSGNEQYF.

This clonotype was seen at least ten times. The rearrangement uses TRBV28 and TRBJ2-1, with 7 nucleotides matching TRBD1. Germline lookup yields CDR1 MDHEN and CDR2 SYDVKM. After removal of 8 bases from V and 5 bases from J, the junction contained 6 bases not matched to a gene. CDR3 length equals 13 residues. CDR3 amino acids: CASEQGNHNEQFF. The CDR3 nucleotides are TGTGCCAGCGAACAGGGGAATCACAATGAGCAGTTCTTC.

This clonotype came up many times. The CDR3 region is CASSSDYNEQFF. The CDR3 nucleotides are TGTGCCAGCAGCTCAGATTACAATGAGCAGTTCTTC. The chain has TRBV11-1 and TRBJ2-1; D unresolved. V dropped 4 bases and J dropped 4 bases, with 5 bases sitting between them. The CDR3 has 12 residues. CDR1 is SGHAT, CDR2 FQDESV, per germline (reference sequence). Full variable domain (missing parts from reference TRBV11-1 and TRBJ2-1): EAEVAQSPRYKITEKSQAVAFWCDPISGHATLYWYRQILGQGPELLVQFQDESVVDDSQLPKDRFSAERLKGVDSTLKIQPAELGDSAMYLCASSSDYNEQFFGPGTRLTVL.

The gene calls are TRBV12-3 or TRBV12-4 and TRBJ2-7; 8 nucleotides line up with TRBD2. The CDR3 loop spans 15 amino acids. Germline trimming cut 5 bases from V and 6 bases from J; bases unmatched to any gene: 12. The DNA of the CDR3 is TGTGCCAGCAGTCACCCGGGACTAGGGGGGCGCGAGCAGTACTTC. This codes for CASSHPGLGGREQYF.

This clonotype was seen at least ten times. This chain links TRBV29-1 with TRBJ1-1; D is unclear. Germline assignment: CDR1 SQVTM and CDR2 ANQGSEA. V was clipped by 6 bases and J by 4 bases, with 6 bases between them. CDR3 length: 10 amino acids. The DNA for the CDR3 is TGCAGCGTGGGAAGCACTGAAGCTTTCTTT. It encodes CSVGSTEAFF.

V and J are TRBV12-3 or TRBV12-4 and TRBJ2-7; 12 positions match TRBD2. J was trimmed by 7 bases and V by 7 bases; bases with no gene match: 14. This CDR3 is built from 16 residues. CDR3 protein: CASTQTSGSLSGEQYF. CDR3 nucleotide sequence: TGTGCCAGCACCCAGACTAGCGGGAGCCTATCGGGGGAGCAGTACTTC.

This CDR3 is CASSLWQKNTEAFF. The CDR3, as DNA: TGTGCCAGCAGTTTATGGCAGAAGAACACTGAAGCTTTCTTT. V and J are TRBV27 and TRBJ1-1; D is unresolved. Germline CDR1 MNHEY, CDR2 SMNVEV (reference sequence). CDR3 length: 14 residues. Trimming pared 1 base from V and 1 base from J, leaving 7 bases between.

This clonotype was recorded a few times. J is TRBJ1-6 and V is TRBV6-5, with D unresolved. The CDR3 sequence is 14 residues long. V gave up 0 bases and J gave up 6 bases, with 6 bases separating them. The V gene's germline CDR1 is MNHEY and CDR2 SVGAGI. The CDR3 is CASSYSRANSPLHF. As DNA, the CDR3 is TGTGCCAGCAGTTACTCACGGGCTAATTCACCCCTCCACTTT.

This clonotype has at least ten counts. The chain is built from TRBV28 and TRBJ2-1; 8 nucleotides match TRBD1. J lost 4 bases, V lost 6 bases, and 8 bases had no gene match. The V gene's germline CDR1 is MDHEN and CDR2 SYDVKM. The CDR3 sequence is 15 residues long. CDR3 nucleotide sequence: TGTGCCAGCAGAGATAGGACAGGGTTGTACAATGAGCAGTTCTTC. This translates into CASRDRTGLYNEQFF.

This clonotype was counted a few times. At one end, the junction sequence differs from germline, possibly due to a read error. The chain links TRBV11-2 to TRBJ2-7; D is possibly TRBD2 (6 bases). The CDR3 extends over 14 amino acids. Germline values: CDR1 SGHAT, CDR2 FQNNGV. CDR3: CASSPGVGGYEQYF. The DNA of the CDR3 is TGCGCCAGCAGTCCCGGAGTGGGGGGCTACGAGCAGTACTTC.